This paragraph covers one T cell receptor beta chain sequence. The antigen remains unidentified. The method was immunoSEQ multiplex PCR; TCRdb's version includes in-frame clones alone and lacks a portion of them. The sample lists about 50,000 clones, roughly nine tenths occurring once. Mixed chimerism was transient after nonmyeloablative marrow transplants from related graft donors. The data were taken from a study of Tregs in tolerant kidney transplant recipients. Study results and caveats: Tregs expanded with activated donor B cells seemed most donor-specific. In tolerant patients, donor-specific Tregs outgrew total Tregs, suggesting antigen-driven expansion. Some patients' samples used different primers over time, so nucleotide sequences weren't comparable.

This receptor was obtained from a human patient who received a combined kidney and bone marrow transplant. Some T cells may have come from the graft donor. The sequences come from CD8+ T cells from blood (PBMCs), collected 12 months after the transplant.

CDR3 sequence (DNA): TGTGCCAGCAGCCCTGGACAGGCCTACACCGGGGAGCTGTTTTTT. Amino acids: CASSPGQAYTGELFF. J is TRBJ2-2 and V is TRBV7-6; 7 bases align to TRBD1. The CDR3 has 15 residues. The V and J ends lost 5 bases and 3 bases, in that order; junction bases with no gene match: 6. Germline V gives CDR1 SGHVS, CDR2 FNYEAQ.